Presented here are 11 T cell receptor beta chains from one specimen sequenced in a study of blood T cells in healthy people across ages. A second PCR of 7 to 11 cycles used a sample-barcoded 5' primer and a J-beta primer mix. TCRdb itself ran the 5' RACE reads through MiXCR, one entry per CDR3 protein. Of approximately 850,000 distinct CDR3 sequences listed, roughly 44% were seen once; the top ten hold nearly 20%. Sequencing was performed on blood. The receptors derive from a man between 60 and 75 years old in good health.

About this clonotype itself: Likely a read error: the CDR3 ends without its conserved phenylalanine or tryptophan. This rearrangement joins TRBV28 to TRBJ1-6; 10 positions match TRBD1. V shed 6 bases and J 8 bases; nucleotides not matched to a gene: 7. The CDR3 sequence is 15 residues long. The germline CDR1 and CDR2 sequences are MDHEN and SYDVKM. The CDR3: CASSFSGTGDSPLHL. CDR3 nucleotides: TGTGCCAGCAGCTTTAGTGGGACAGGGGATTCACCCCTCCACTTG.

V and J are TRBV7-2 and TRBJ2-1, with no clear D. Germline-derived CDR1 and CDR2 are SGHTA and FQGNSA. V dropped 4 bases and J dropped 9 bases, with 7 bases sitting between them. This CDR3 spans 11 amino acids. As DNA, the CDR3 is TGTGCCAGCAGCTGGGCCACTGAGCAGTTCTTC. As protein: CASSWATEQFF. The full variable domain, in which reference TRBV7-2 and TRBJ2-1 provide the parts outside the CDR3, is GAGVSQSPSNKVTEKGKDVELRCDPISGHTALYWYRQSLGQGLEFLIYFQGNSAPDKSGLPSDRFSAERTGGSVSTLTIQRTQQEDSAVYLCASSWATEQFFGPGTRLTVL.

The V gene is TRBV5-1, the J gene TRBJ2-4; 8 bases fit TRBD1. The end of the DNA fits TRBJ2-7 better, so the J call may be wrong. The germline CDR1 and CDR2 sequences are SGHRS and YFSETQ. The CDR3 is made up of 15 amino acids. The CDR3 DNA is TGCGCCAGCAGCTTGGTTGGCAGGGGGCAAGACGAGCAGTACTTC. Translating gives CASSLVGRGQDEQYF.

Of note for this clonotype: The junction shows a germline mismatch at one end, possibly a read error. This chain uses TRBV3-1 with TRBJ2-5; D gene ambiguous. Germline-derived CDR1 and CDR2 are LGHDT and YNNKEL (reference sequence). The CDR3 contains 12 residues. CDR3 sequence reads: CASGQRAGTQYF. Written as DNA, the CDR3 is TGTGCCAGCGGCCAACGGGCCGGGACCCAGTACTTC.

This chain links TRBV3-1 with TRBJ2-1, with 9 bases lining up with TRBD1. With 1 base clipped from V and 5 bases from J, the junction kept 6 bases outside the gene matches. The CDR3 consists of 16 residues. The germline CDR1 and CDR2 sequences are LGHDT and YNNKEL (reference sequence). The DNA of the CDR3 is TGTGCCAGCAGCCAAGGTCCGGGACAGGGAGACAATGAGCAGTTCTTC. This sequence encodes CASSQGPGQGDNEQFF.

The rearrangement links TRBV20-1 to TRBJ1-1; the D is unclear. The CDR3 is made up of 14 amino acids. V was cut by 3 bases and J by 0 bases, with 11 bases left in between. CDR1 is DFQATT and CDR2 is SNEGSKA in the germline V gene (reference sequence). The CDR3 is CSARDSRMNTEAFF. The CDR3 nucleotides read TGCAGTGCTAGGGATAGTCGGATGAACACTGAAGCTTTCTTT.

This clonotype showed up just a few times. The chain carries TRBV20-1 and TRBJ2-5, with TRBD2 matching 8 bases. The J segment lost 7 bases and the V segment lost 5 bases, leaving 9 bases of the junction unmatched. In germline, CDR1 is DFQATT, CDR2 SNEGSKA (reference sequence). This CDR3 contains 13 residues. The DNA for the CDR3 is TGCAGTGCTCCGGGACTAGTGACAGGGACCCAGTACTTC. This gives the protein CSAPGLVTGTQYF.

With respect to this clonotype: Likely a read error: the CDR3 ends without its conserved phenylalanine or tryptophan. This chain links TRBV5-1 with TRBJ2-7, with 7 bases that match TRBD1. The CDR3 spans 16 residues. Per germline, CDR1 SGHRS and CDR2 YFSETQ. With V trimmed by 0 bases and J by 0 bases, 6 bases remained unmatched. CDR3 DNA sequence: TGCGCCAGCAGCTTGGAACCGGGACAGATCTCCTACGAGCAGTACTCC. Encoded protein: CASSLEPGQISYEQYS.

V usage is TRBV4-3 and J usage is TRBJ2-7; no definite D call. The CDR3 sequence is 14 residues long. Trimming stripped 1 base from V and 2 bases from J, with 9 bases between. The germline CDR1 and CDR2 sequences are LGHNA and YSLEER. This CDR3 is CASSQGTKAYEQYF. The CDR3 DNA reads as TGCGCCAGCAGCCAAGGGACGAAAGCCTACGAGCAGTACTTC.

This clonotype came up a few times. The chain combines TRBV11-3 with TRBJ1-2; a possible D gene is TRBD1 (6 bases). V dropped 0 bases and J dropped 7 bases, with 12 bases sitting between them. The CDR3 extends over 14 amino acids. Germline V lookup: CDR1 SGHNT, CDR2 YENEEA. CDR3 sequence reads: CASSLDRGARGYTF. CDR3 DNA: TGTGCCAGCAGCTTAGATCGGGGGGCTCGTGGCTACACCTTC. Using reference TRBV11-3 and TRBJ1-2 for the parts outside the CDR3, the full variable domain is EAGVVQSPRYKIIEKKQPVAFWCNPISGHNTLYWYLQNLGQGPELLIRYENEEAVDDSQLPKDRFSAERLKGVDSTLKIQPAELGDSAVYLCASSLDRGARGYTFGSGTRLTVV.

This clonotype turned up a few times. The CDR3 DNA is TGTGCCAGCAGCTTAAGTACGGAGTACGAGCAGTACTTC. Amino acids: CASSLSTEYEQYF. V gene TRBV7-9 combines with J gene TRBJ2-7; no clear D gene. Per germline, CDR1 SEHNR and CDR2 FQNEAQ (reference sequence). This CDR3 comprises 13 residues. Trimming took 2 bases from V and 4 from J, leaving 9 bases between them.